Each of the 29 T cell receptor beta chains below was sequenced from the same sample in a study of blood T cell repertoires in COVID-19. Produced via immunoSEQ multiplex PCR; TCRdb's table is partial and in-frame only. This sample yields roughly 60,000 clones, of which roughly 90% are seen a single time; 10% belongs to the top ten. The sample comprised peripheral blood. The receptors were gathered from a human donor with acute or convalescent COVID-19. The donor label of this sample is uncertain.

This clone was observed a handful of times. This chain joins TRBV3-1 (or the pseudogene TRBV3-2) and TRBJ1-3; the D is unclear. Trimming removed 6 bases from V and 5 bases from J, with 11 bases in between. This CDR3 has 13 amino acids. CDR1 is LGHDT, CDR2 YNNKEL, per germline (reference sequence). The CDR3 bases are TGTGCCAGCAGACTTCTTGGGCGAAACACCATATATTTT. This codes for CASRLLGRNTIYF.

The chain couples TRBV5-6 to TRBJ2-2; 9 bases agree with TRBD2. The germline CDR1 and CDR2 sequences are SGHDT and YYEEEE. The CDR3 is made up of 16 amino acids. V was pared by 3 bases and J by 4 bases, with 7 bases of the junction left unmatched. CDR3 bases: TGTGCCAGCAGCTCGGCGGGGGGGCCCGGCACCGGGGAGCTGTTTTTT. It encodes CASSSAGGPGTGELFF.

This clone appeared a few times. The chain links TRBV7-2 to TRBJ1-2; D uncertain. The CDR3 has 14 amino acids. Trimming removed 1 base at V and 1 base at J, with 7 bases between. In germline, CDR1 is SGHTA, CDR2 FQGNSA. CDR3 nucleotides: TGTGCCAGCAGCTTAGATGTCAGTAACTATGGCTACACCTTC. Amino acid sequence: CASSLDVSNYGYTF.

The rearrangement links TRBV28 to TRBJ1-2, with TRBD1 matching 8 bases. The CDR3 is made up of 14 amino acids. CDR1 and CDR2 (germline): MDHEN, SYDVKM. The V gene end was trimmed by 2 bases and the J gene end by 4 bases; junction bases not matched to a gene: 3. CDR3 in amino acids: CASSLQGARYGYTF. DNA for the CDR3: TGTGCCAGCAGTTTACAGGGGGCGCGCTATGGCTACACCTTC.

The rearrangement joins TRBV28 to TRBJ1-3; D not certain. Germline loops: CDR1 MDHEN, CDR2 SYDVKM. V was shortened by 4 bases and J by 3 bases, with 10 bases between the two germline ends. The CDR3 extends over 14 amino acids. CDR3 nucleotide sequence: TGTGCCAGCAGTTACGGAAGAGGTGGAAACACCATATATTTT. This sequence encodes CASSYGRGGNTIYF.

This clone was observed a handful of times. The chain uses TRBV6-1 and TRBJ1-2, with TRBD1 as a possible D gene (6 bases). CDR1 and CDR2 from the germline V gene are MNHNS and SASEGT. The V end lost 0 bases, the J end lost 6 bases, and 11 bases lay between the germline ends. This CDR3 has 14 amino acids. The CDR3: CASSEARRGHGYTF. The CDR3 bases are TGTGCCAGCAGTGAAGCCCGCAGGGGACATGGCTACACCTTC.

This chain connects TRBV7-2 to TRBJ1-5; D gene unclear. The CDR3 extends over 13 amino acids. Germline assignment: CDR1 SGHTA and CDR2 FQGNSA. The V and J ends lost 1 base and 4 bases respectively, with 5 bases between them. DNA of the CDR3: TGTGCCAGCAGCTTAGAACAGAATCAGCCCCAGCATTTT. This sequence encodes CASSLEQNQPQHF.

This chain connects TRBV6-5 to TRBJ1-2, with a possible D match to TRBD1 (5 bases). The CDR3 has 12 residues. Germline-derived CDR1 and CDR2 are MNHEY and SVGAGI. The ends were cut back, 6 bases at V and 7 bases at J, with 12 bases in the middle. For the CDR3, the DNA is TGTGCCAGCAGAAGACGACAGTCTGGCTACACCTTC. Encoded protein: CASRRRQSGYTF.

This clone appeared a few times. The chain combines TRBV7-3 with TRBJ1-6, with D possibly TRBD1 on 6 matching bases. V was pared by 3 bases and J by 6 bases, with 9 bases between. CDR3 size: 14 residues. Germline V lookup: CDR1 SGHTA, CDR2 FQGTGA. The CDR3: CASSLNRVNSPLHF. The CDR3 region has the DNA TGTGCCAGCAGCTTGAACAGGGTTAATTCACCCCTCCACTTT.

The chain carries TRBV7-8 and TRBJ1-3; 7 bases line up with TRBD1. The CDR3 covers 15 residues. V was clipped by 6 bases and J by 2 bases; unmatched bases: 7. CDR1 is SGHVS and CDR2 is FQNEAQ in the germline V gene. The CDR3 loop reads CASSTDRAAGNTIYF. In DNA, the CDR3 is TGTGCCAGCAGTACCGACAGGGCCGCTGGAAACACCATATATTTT.

The V gene is TRBV2, the J gene TRBJ2-1, with 11 bases fitting TRBD2. The CDR3 is made up of 14 amino acids. Germline CDR1 is SNHLY and CDR2 is FYNNEI. With V trimmed by 6 bases and J by 8 bases, 6 bases remained unmatched. The CDR3 spells CASSATSGKDEQFF. Written as DNA, the CDR3 is TGTGCCAGCAGCGCGACTAGCGGGAAAGATGAGCAGTTCTTC.

This clone was seen only a few times. The J gene is TRBJ2-1, the V gene TRBV28; 8 bases line up with TRBD2. Germline loops: CDR1 MDHEN, CDR2 SYDVKM. This CDR3 has 14 amino acids. Losses at the gene ends were 6 bases for V and 0 bases for J; bases not matched to a gene: 1. This chain's CDR3 is CASSSGSSYNEQFF. The CDR3 DNA sequence: TGTGCCAGCAGCAGCGGGAGCTCCTACAATGAGCAGTTCTTC.

The chain joins TRBV25-1 to TRBJ1-4; TRBD1 agrees at 9 bases. The V gene's germline CDR1 is MGHDK and CDR2 SYGVNS. The V segment lost 4 bases and the J segment 8 bases; nucleotides outside the gene matches: 8. The CDR3 extends over 15 amino acids. DNA of the CDR3: TGTGCCAGCAGTGGGGCCGGGACAGGGCTAGAAAAACTGTTTTTT. Amino acid sequence: CASSGAGTGLEKLFF.

The CDR3 region is CASRAESTNEKLFF. The CDR3 DNA reads as TGTGCCAGCAGGGCCGAATCAACTAATGAAAAACTGTTTTTT. The chain is built from TRBV6-5 and TRBJ1-4; D gene uncertain. CDR1 is MNHEY, CDR2 SVGAGI, per germline. V shed 6 bases and J shed 0 bases, with 8 bases lying between them. The CDR3 is made up of 14 amino acids.

V and J are TRBV7-2 and TRBJ2-3, with 8 bases fitting TRBD2. The germline V gene encodes CDR1 SGHTA and CDR2 FQGNSA. The CDR3 runs 16 residues. After removal of 5 bases from V and 4 bases from J, the junction contained 11 bases not matched to a gene. The CDR3 here is CASSPGGLGAADTQYF. The CDR3 nucleotides read TGTGCCAGCAGCCCCGGGGGACTAGGAGCGGCAGATACGCAGTATTTT.

The rearrangement joins TRBV7-8 to TRBJ1-1; TRBD1 agrees at 10 bases. The CDR3 runs to 15 residues. Germline loops: CDR1 SGHVS, CDR2 FQNEAQ. Trimming removed 0 bases from V and 4 bases from J; junction bases left unmatched: 2. The CDR3 coding sequence is TGTGCCAGCAGCTTAGCGGGACAGGGGCTCACTGAAGCTTTCTTT. Its translation is CASSLAGQGLTEAFF.

The rearrangement uses TRBV3-1 (or the pseudogene TRBV3-2) and TRBJ2-2; 12 nucleotides match TRBD2. The CDR3 extends over 19 amino acids. V gave up 0 bases and J gave up 0 bases; unmatched junction bases: 5. The germline gives CDR1 LGHDT, CDR2 YNNKEL (reference sequence). As DNA, the CDR3 is TGTGCCAGCAGCCAAGATCCGCGGACTAGCGGGACGAACACCGGGGAGCTGTTTTTT. As protein: CASSQDPRTSGTNTGELFF.

For the CDR3, the DNA is TGCGCCAGCAGCCTCCGACTAGCGGGCGGAGAGACCCAGTACTTC. This sequence encodes CASSLRLAGGETQYF. The rearrangement uses TRBV5-1 and TRBJ2-5, with 10 bases fitting TRBD2. The CDR3 loop spans 15 amino acids. Unmatched junction bases numbered 7, after V lost 4 bases and J lost 4 bases. Germline V gene lookup returns CDR1 SGHRS and CDR2 YFSETQ.

This sequence joins TRBV10-3 and TRBJ2-3, with 14 bases aligning to TRBD2. Germline trimming cut 4 bases from V and 6 bases from J; bases unmatched to any gene: 3. Germline V gene data show CDR1 as ENHRY and CDR2 as SYGVKD. This CDR3 region has 15 residues. CDR3 sequence: CAISATSGGGDTQYF. Here the CDR3 DNA reads TGTGCCATCAGTGCGACTAGCGGGGGGGGCGATACGCAGTATTTT.

The chain couples TRBV30 to TRBJ1-5, with TRBD1 as a possible D gene (6 bases). Trimming stripped 0 bases from V and 0 bases from J, with 15 bases between. Per germline, CDR1 GTSNPN and CDR2 SVGIG (reference sequence). The CDR3 is 17 residues long. Here the CDR3 DNA reads TGTGCCTGGAGTGTAGGAACAGGGACGTTTAGCAATCAGCCCCAGCATTTT. It yields the protein CAWSVGTGTFSNQPQHF.

The J gene is TRBJ2-5, the V gene TRBV20-1; D unclear. Germline-derived CDR1 and CDR2 are DFQATT and SNEGSKA (reference sequence). Trimming stripped 3 bases from V and 3 bases from J, with 5 bases between. This CDR3 spans 11 amino acids. CDR3 nucleotides: TGCAGTGCTAGCGAGGAAGAGACCCAGTACTTC. Translated: CSASEEETQYF.

The chain is built from TRBV10-3 and TRBJ1-2; 7 positions agree with TRBD1. The CDR3 runs 14 residues. The ends lost 6 bases at V and 2 bases at J; junction bases unmatched: 6. Germline V gene data show CDR1 as ENHRY and CDR2 as SYGVKD. The CDR3 DNA follows: TGTGCCATCAGAGTTTCAGGGGGGAACTATGGCTACACCTTC. Translation gives CAIRVSGGNYGYTF.

This chain links TRBV10-3 with TRBJ1-2, with 7 bases identical to TRBD1. This CDR3 is 16 amino acids long. Germline V gene data show CDR1 as ENHRY and CDR2 as SYGVKD. Losses at the gene ends were 6 bases for V and 5 bases for J; bases not matched to a gene: 15. DNA for the CDR3: TGTGCCATCAGCAATGGAAAGACAGGGTTGGATTATGGCTACACCTTC. Amino acids: CAISNGKTGLDYGYTF.

The chain carries TRBV3-1 (or the pseudogene TRBV3-2) and TRBJ1-2; D gene uncertain. Trimming removed 6 bases at V and 5 bases at J, with 13 bases between. The CDR3 sequence is 13 residues long. Looked up from germline, CDR1 is LGHDT and CDR2 is YNNKEL (reference sequence). The CDR3 spells CASRSGSWYGYTF. The DNA for the CDR3 is TGTGCCAGCAGATCCGGGAGTTGGTATGGCTACACCTTC.

The rearrangement uses TRBV27 and TRBJ1-3; D gene unclear. Germline V gene sequence: CDR1 MNHEY, CDR2 SMNVEV (reference sequence). Trimming left V 5 bases short and J 0 bases short, with 8 bases between. The CDR3 is made up of 14 amino acids. CDR3 sequence: CASSGLSSGNTIYF. For the CDR3, the DNA is TGTGCCAGCAGTGGACTTAGCTCTGGAAACACCATATATTTT.

This clone was recorded only once. This chain uses TRBV18 with TRBJ2-5; TRBD2 might be the D (5 bases). The CDR3 runs 15 residues. The germline gives CDR1 KGHSH, CDR2 LQKENI. With 0 bases removed from V and 5 bases from J, the gap between germline ends came to 13 bases. CDR3 residues: CASSPPVASLETQYF. DNA for the CDR3: TGTGCCAGCTCACCACCCGTCGCTAGCCTGGAGACCCAGTACTTC. The full variable domain, in which reference TRBV18 and TRBJ2-5 provide the parts outside the CDR3, is NAGVMQNPRHLVRRRGQEARLRCSPMKGHSHVYWYRQLPEEGLKFMVYLQKENIIDESGMPKERFSAEFPKEGPSILRIQQVVRGDSAAYFCASSPPVASLETQYFGPGTRLLVL.

The gene calls are TRBV29-1 and TRBJ2-2; TRBD1 is a possible D gene (5 bases). The length of the CDR3 is 14 residues. Trimming stripped 4 bases from V and 2 bases from J, with 11 bases between. CDR1 and CDR2 from the germline V gene are SQVTM and ANQGSEA. The CDR3 region is CSVVTETNTGELFF. As DNA, the CDR3 is TGCAGCGTTGTGACAGAAACCAACACCGGGGAGCTGTTTTTT.

This clone was seen a handful of times. The chain is built from TRBV6-2 or TRBV6-3 and TRBJ1-5; the D gene is possibly TRBD1 (5 bases). V lost 2 bases and J 4 bases, leaving 12 bases between the germline ends. Germline assignment: CDR1 MNHEY and CDR2 SVGEGT. This CDR3 contains 15 residues. The CDR3 region has the DNA TGTGCCAGCAGTTACGCTGGAGGGGCAAATCAGCCCCAGCATTTT. Translated, it gives CASSYAGGANQPQHF.

The rearrangement links TRBV27 to TRBJ2-7, with 15 bases identical to TRBD2. This CDR3 spans 17 amino acids. Germline V gene lookup returns CDR1 MNHEY and CDR2 SMNVEV (reference sequence). J lost 5 bases, V lost 5 bases, and 10 bases had no gene match. The CDR3 reads CASSPRTGTSGRNEQYF. CDR3 sequence (DNA): TGTGCCAGCAGTCCGAGAACCGGGACTAGCGGGAGGAACGAGCAGTACTTC.